Each of the 5 T cell receptor beta chains below was sequenced from the same sample in a study of cytotoxic CD8 clonotypes in ibrutinib-treated CLL. Sequenced by immunoSEQ multiplex PCR; TCRdb stores in-frame clones only, minus some. The data contain 190,000 or so clones, about two thirds of them singletons. The sample in question was PBMCs, obtained after 24 months of ibrutinib treatment. The receptors were sampled from a human donor with chronic lymphocytic leukemia.

V gene TRBV7-9 combines with J gene TRBJ2-7; D is uncertain. The CDR3 has 14 amino acids. The germline V and J ends were trimmed by 2 bases and 4 bases, with 12 bases remaining between them. Germline values: CDR1 SEHNR, CDR2 FQNEAQ (reference sequence). The chain's CDR3 is CASSLKVVDYEQYF. DNA for the CDR3: TGTGCCAGCAGCTTAAAGGTGGTGGATTACGAGCAGTACTTC.

This chain links TRBV18 with TRBJ2-5; D unclear. V lost 3 bases to trimming and J lost 3 bases, with 8 bases between them. CDR3 length equals 13 residues. Germline V CDR1 and CDR2: KGHSH, LQKENI. CDR3 bases: TGTGCCAGCTCACCTCGGTCTGAAGAGACCCAGTACTTC. It is translated as CASSPRSEETQYF.

The rearrangement links TRBV27 to TRBJ2-3, with 7 bases fitting TRBD2. V was clipped by 6 bases and J by 0 bases; unmatched bases: 3. Germline V CDR1 and CDR2: MNHEY, SMNVEV (reference sequence). The CDR3 sequence is 14 residues long. The CDR3 coding sequence is TGTGCCAGCAGCCGGACTAGAAGCACAGATACGCAGTATTTT. Translation: CASSRTRSTDTQYF.

The CDR3 coding sequence is TGTGCCAGCCGGGACAGCTCCTATGGCTACACCTTC. Translation gives CASRDSSYGYTF. The rearrangement links TRBV6-5 to TRBJ1-2, with 7 bases that match TRBD1. The CDR3 totals 12 residues. Per the germline V gene, CDR1 is MNHEY and CDR2 is SVGAGI. J lost 4 bases, V lost 8 bases, and 4 bases had no gene match.

The chain recombines TRBV5-4 with TRBJ1-4; D gene unclear. This CDR3 has 15 residues. Looked up from germline, CDR1 is SGHNT and CDR2 is YYREEE (reference sequence). The V gene lost 7 bases and the J gene lost 8 bases, with 21 bases spanning the gap. CDR3 amino acids: CASGIRSRNTEKLFF. The CDR3 DNA is TGTGCCAGCGGCATCAGAAGTCGGAATACCGAAAAACTGTTTTTT.